This is a list of T cell receptor beta chains from one sample in a study of blood T cell repertoires in COVID-19. Libraries were prepared by immunoSEQ multiplex PCR; TCRdb keeps only in-frame clonotypes and omits some of them. The sample lists fewer than 40,000 clones; just under 85% were seen once. The material sequenced was peripheral blood. Receptors were obtained from a human donor in a cohort sampled during active COVID-19. Both conserved end residues are part of each CDR3. The D gene is left open where the match is weak. Only part of the rows carry a size: once, few, many, or a class if the clone is expanded.

d_gene: TRBD1
v_gene: TRBV20-1
abundance: NA
j_gene: TRBJ2-2
CDR3nt: TGCAGTGCTAGTTTCGACAGGGACACCGGGGAGCTGTTTTTT
CDR3aa: CSASFDRDTGELFF

d_gene: TRBD1
v_gene: TRBV4-1
abundance: NA
j_gene: TRBJ1-4
CDR3nt: TGCGCCAGCAGCCAAGGGACAGGGATAGAAAAACTGTTTTTT
CDR3aa: CASSQGTGIEKLFF

d_gene: TRBD1
v_gene: TRBV7-9
abundance: once
j_gene: TRBJ2-2
CDR3nt: TGTGCCAGCAGTCGTGGACAGGGCACCGGGGAGCTGTTTTTT
CDR3aa: CASSRGQGTGELFF

d_gene: TRBD1
v_gene: TRBV7-2
abundance: NA
j_gene: TRBJ2-5
CDR3nt: TGTGCCAGCACCCCGGACAGGGGGGCAGAGACCCAGTACTTC
CDR3aa: CASTPDRGAETQYF

d_gene: NA
v_gene: TRBV6-5
abundance: NA
j_gene: TRBJ1-2
CDR3nt: TGTGCCAGCAGATTACGTAGTACAGACGTCTATGGCTACACCTTC
CDR3aa: CASRLRSTDVYGYTF

d_gene: TRBD1
v_gene: TRBV7-3
abundance: NA
j_gene: TRBJ1-1
CDR3nt: TGTGCCAGCAGCTTAAGACCGGGACAGGGGAACACTGAAGCTTTCTTT
CDR3aa: CASSLRPGQGNTEAFF

d_gene: NA
v_gene: TRBV15
abundance: NA
j_gene: TRBJ2-5
CDR3nt: TGTGCCACCAGCAGAGACAGCGACCAGTACTTC
CDR3aa: CATSRDSDQYF

d_gene: NA
v_gene: TRBV7-2
abundance: NA
j_gene: TRBJ1-3
CDR3nt: TGTGCCAGCAGCTCCGGGCCCGGGGGTAGATCTGGAAACACCATATATTTT
CDR3aa: CASSSGPGGRSGNTIYF

d_gene: NA
v_gene: TRBV5-1
abundance: NA
j_gene: TRBJ1-1
CDR3nt: TGCGCCAGCACCCGATTGGACACGAACACTGAAGCTTTCTTT
CDR3aa: CASTRLDTNTEAFF

d_gene: TRBD1
v_gene: TRBV4-3
abundance: NA
j_gene: TRBJ1-6
CDR3nt: TGCGCCAGCAGCGAAGCCTCCTGGGGACAGGGAAGTTCACCCCTCCACTTT
CDR3aa: CASSEASWGQGSSPLHF

d_gene: TRBD1
v_gene: TRBV7-9
abundance: few
j_gene: TRBJ1-1
CDR3nt: TGTGCCAGCAGCCTAGCCCCAGGGGGAACTGAAGCTTTCTTT
CDR3aa: CASSLAPGGTEAFF

d_gene: TRBD2
v_gene: TRBV7-3
abundance: NA
j_gene: TRBJ2-5
CDR3nt: TGTGCCAGCACCCGAACCGGGACTAAGGGAGAGACCCAGTACTTC
CDR3aa: CASTRTGTKGETQYF

d_gene: NA
v_gene: TRBV5-1
abundance: NA
j_gene: TRBJ2-3
CDR3nt: TGCGCCAGCACCTCCGGACAGTTCACAGATACGCAGTATTTT
CDR3aa: CASTSGQFTDTQYF

d_gene: NA
v_gene: TRBV29-1
abundance: NA
j_gene: TRBJ2-3
CDR3nt: TGCAGCGTACGGCGGGGAGTGGGCACAGATACGCAGTATTTT
CDR3aa: CSVRRGVGTDTQYF

d_gene: TRBD1
v_gene: TRBV10-3
abundance: NA
j_gene: TRBJ2-7
CDR3nt: TGTGCCATAAAGACAGGGGGCGACGAGCAGTACTTC
CDR3aa: CAIKTGGDEQYF

d_gene: NA
v_gene: TRBV19
abundance: NA
j_gene: TRBJ2-1
CDR3nt: TGTGCCAGTAGTCCCCCCAGACTAGTTTTGCAGTTCTTC
CDR3aa: CASSPPRLVLQFF

d_gene: TRBD1
v_gene: TRBV24-1
abundance: NA
j_gene: TRBJ1-2
CDR3nt: TGTGCCACCAGGGACGGGACAGGGAGCGGCTACACCTTC
CDR3aa: CATRDGTGSGYTF

d_gene: NA
v_gene: TRBV19
abundance: NA
j_gene: TRBJ2-5
CDR3nt: TGTGCCAGTAGTAGACTCCCCGGGGAGACCCAGTACTTC
CDR3aa: CASSRLPGETQYF

d_gene: NA
v_gene: TRBV6-2/TRBV6-3
abundance: NA
j_gene: TRBJ2-7
CDR3nt: TGTGCCAGCAGTGAGGGGGTATCCTCCTCCTACGAGCAGTACTTC
CDR3aa: CASSEGVSSSYEQYF

d_gene: NA
v_gene: TRBV4-2
abundance: NA
j_gene: TRBJ1-1
CDR3nt: TGTGCCAGCAGCAAAGATGGGGGACAGAACACTGAAGCTTTCTTT
CDR3aa: CASSKDGGQNTEAFF

d_gene: NA
v_gene: TRBV7-2
abundance: NA
j_gene: TRBJ2-5
CDR3nt: TGTGCCAGCAGCTCGGGACTCCGAGAGACCCAGTACTTC
CDR3aa: CASSSGLRETQYF

d_gene: NA
v_gene: TRBV3-1/TRBV3-2
abundance: NA
j_gene: TRBJ2-1
CDR3nt: TGTGCCAGCAGCCAAGTTATGACGGGGGGCCTAAATGAGCAGTTCTTC
CDR3aa: CASSQVMTGGLNEQFF

d_gene: TRBD1
v_gene: TRBV3-1/TRBV3-2
abundance: NA
j_gene: TRBJ1-5
CDR3nt: TGTGCCAGCAGCCAAACAGGGGATCAGCCCCAGCATTTT
CDR3aa: CASSQTGDQPQHF

d_gene: TRBD2
v_gene: TRBV19
abundance: NA
j_gene: TRBJ2-3
CDR3nt: TGTGCCAGTAGTAACCGACTAGCTTCAGATACGCAGTATTTT
CDR3aa: CASSNRLASDTQYF

d_gene: NA
v_gene: TRBV5-3
abundance: NA
j_gene: TRBJ1-1
CDR3nt: TGTGCCAGAAGCTTGGGAGGAATTGGGGGCTTCACTGAAGCTTTCTTT
CDR3aa: CARSLGGIGGFTEAFF

d_gene: TRBD1
v_gene: TRBV9
abundance: few
j_gene: TRBJ1-1
CDR3nt: TGTGCCAGCAGCGTAGGGACAGGGGGCACTGAAGCTTTCTTT
CDR3aa: CASSVGTGGTEAFF

d_gene: TRBD1
v_gene: TRBV30
abundance: NA
j_gene: TRBJ1-2
CDR3nt: TGTGCCTGGTCGGGACAGCGAAACTATGGCTACACCTTC
CDR3aa: CAWSGQRNYGYTF

d_gene: NA
v_gene: TRBV7-8
abundance: NA
j_gene: TRBJ1-1
CDR3nt: TGTGCCAGCAGCTTTCGACAGCCGAACACTGAAGCTTTCTTT
CDR3aa: CASSFRQPNTEAFF

d_gene: NA
v_gene: TRBV6-1
abundance: NA
j_gene: TRBJ1-4
CDR3nt: TGTGCCAGCAGTGAAGGGTCAGGGGTGGGAGAAAAACTGTTTTTT
CDR3aa: CASSEGSGVGEKLFF

d_gene: NA
v_gene: TRBV7-9
abundance: NA
j_gene: TRBJ1-3
CDR3nt: TGTGCCAGCAGCAGAGCGTACTCTGGAAACACCATATATTTT
CDR3aa: CASSRAYSGNTIYF

d_gene: TRBD2
v_gene: TRBV5-1
abundance: NA
j_gene: TRBJ2-7
CDR3nt: TGCGCCAGCAGCTTGGCTAGCGGGGGGGACCGCCCCTACGAGCAGTACTTC
CDR3aa: CASSLASGGDRPYEQYF

d_gene: TRBD2
v_gene: TRBV6-5
abundance: NA
j_gene: TRBJ2-2
CDR3nt: TGTGCCAGCAGACTAGCGGTGAACACCGGGGAGCTGTTTTTT
CDR3aa: CASRLAVNTGELFF

d_gene: TRBD2
v_gene: TRBV18
abundance: NA
j_gene: TRBJ2-5
CDR3nt: TGTGCCAGCTCACCGCCTAGCGGGGAAGAGACCCAGTACTTC
CDR3aa: CASSPPSGEETQYF

d_gene: NA
v_gene: TRBV7-2
abundance: NA
j_gene: TRBJ1-2
CDR3nt: TGTGCCAGCACCATAGGGGGGGCGGGCTATGGCTACACCTTC
CDR3aa: CASTIGGAGYGYTF

d_gene: TRBD2
v_gene: TRBV7-9
abundance: NA
j_gene: TRBJ2-5
CDR3nt: TGTGCCAGCAGCTTAGAGGCTAGCGGGGGGACCCAGTACTTC
CDR3aa: CASSLEASGGTQYF

d_gene: TRBD2
v_gene: TRBV19
abundance: NA
j_gene: TRBJ2-5
CDR3nt: TGTGCCAGTAGTACATCTAGCGGGGGGAGGGAGACCCAGTACTTC
CDR3aa: CASSTSSGGRETQYF

d_gene: TRBD1
v_gene: TRBV4-1
abundance: NA
j_gene: TRBJ1-2
CDR3nt: TGCGCCAGCAGCCAAGAGGCCGACAGGGTAAGGAGTGGCTACACCTTC
CDR3aa: CASSQEADRVRSGYTF

d_gene: TRBD1
v_gene: TRBV7-2
abundance: NA
j_gene: TRBJ1-6
CDR3nt: TGTGCCAGCAGCCCCAATAACCTGGGACAGAGAAATTCACCCCTCCACTTT
CDR3aa: CASSPNNLGQRNSPLHF

d_gene: TRBD1
v_gene: TRBV29-1
abundance: NA
j_gene: TRBJ1-2
CDR3nt: TGCAGCGTTGAACTGACAGGGTACTATGGCTACACCTTC
CDR3aa: CSVELTGYYGYTF

d_gene: TRBD2
v_gene: TRBV11-3
abundance: NA
j_gene: TRBJ2-5
CDR3nt: TGTGCCAGCAGCCCCGGGGGGGCTCTACGGGAGACCCAGTACTTC
CDR3aa: CASSPGGALRETQYF

d_gene: NA
v_gene: TRBV5-1
abundance: NA
j_gene: TRBJ1-2
CDR3nt: TGCGCCAGCAGCTTTTTGGGACTCGACTATGGCTACACCTTC
CDR3aa: CASSFLGLDYGYTF

d_gene: NA
v_gene: TRBV9
abundance: NA
j_gene: TRBJ1-3
CDR3nt: TGTGCCAGCAGCGTAGCTAGACTTGGTGGTGGAAACACCATATATTTT
CDR3aa: CASSVARLGGGNTIYF

d_gene: NA
v_gene: TRBV3-1/TRBV3-2
abundance: NA
j_gene: TRBJ2-3
CDR3nt: TGTGCCAGCAGCCAATCCAGCGGCACAGATACGCAGTATTTT
CDR3aa: CASSQSSGTDTQYF

d_gene: NA
v_gene: TRBV2
abundance: NA
j_gene: TRBJ1-1
CDR3nt: TGTGCCAGCAGTGGAGGCAGGAACACTGAAGCTTTCTTT
CDR3aa: CASSGGRNTEAFF

d_gene: TRBD1
v_gene: TRBV6-5
abundance: few
j_gene: TRBJ1-6
CDR3nt: TGTGCCAGCGCTAGACAGGGGGAGAACAATTCACCCCTCCACTTT
CDR3aa: CASARQGENNSPLHF

d_gene: TRBD1
v_gene: TRBV7-9
abundance: NA
j_gene: TRBJ2-1
CDR3nt: TGTGCCAGCAGCGCGGACAGGTCGAATGAGCAGTTCTTC
CDR3aa: CASSADRSNEQFF

d_gene: TRBD1
v_gene: TRBV5-1
abundance: NA
j_gene: TRBJ2-6
CDR3nt: TGCGCCAGCAGCTTGACAGGGGCTGGGGCCAACGTCCTGACTTTC
CDR3aa: CASSLTGAGANVLTF

d_gene: NA
v_gene: TRBV20-1
abundance: NA
j_gene: TRBJ2-4
CDR3nt: TGCAGTGCTAGTAAGCCGACAGGACCGTCCAAAAACATTCAGTACTTC
CDR3aa: CSASKPTGPSKNIQYF

d_gene: TRBD2
v_gene: TRBV18
abundance: NA
j_gene: TRBJ2-3
CDR3nt: TGTGCCAGCTCACCGACTAGCGGGGACACAGATACGCAGTATTTT
CDR3aa: CASSPTSGDTDTQYF

d_gene: NA
v_gene: TRBV28
abundance: NA
j_gene: TRBJ2-4
CDR3nt: TGTGCCAGCAGTCACGGCGGCAGAAACATTCAGTACTTC
CDR3aa: CASSHGGRNIQYF